A selection of T cell receptor beta chains follows, all from one sample in a study of shared clonotypes between healthy human individuals. Assay used: immunoSEQ multiplex PCR; TCRdb lists only in-frame clones, some missing. Of millions of clones in the sample, about 95% were seen once. Sequenced input: naive CD8+ T cells sorted from blood. Receptors originate from a man between 18 and 35 years old in good health. CDR3s include the opening cysteine and the closing phenylalanine or tryptophan. Size values are once, few and many counts, or a class for expanded clones, and some rows have none.

j_call v_call clone_size cdr3_aa
TRBJ1-5 TRBV6-5 NA CASSPDRGGNQPQHF
TRBJ1-2 TRBV27 NA CASSFGQGYYGYTF
TRBJ2-5 TRBV6-5 NA CASSYSIGGLEWTQYF
TRBJ2-2 TRBV11-3 NA CASSLAGSGGRGELFF
TRBJ2-1 TRBV13 NA CASSLGLAGGDEQFF
TRBJ2-7 TRBV27 NA CASSSGGAFSYEQYF
TRBJ2-7 TRBV21-1 NA CASSKIRASRISYEQYF
TRBJ2-3 TRBV13 NA CASSVSTDTQYF
TRBJ2-3 TRBV18 NA CASSPVEDGITDTQYF
TRBJ2-1 TRBV11-2 NA CASSFDEQFF
TRBJ2-5 TRBV4-3 NA CASSPRRELQETQYF
TRBJ2-7 TRBV2 NA CAGGREPWGEQYF
TRBJ2-5 TRBV10-3 NA CAISASAGSQETQYF
TRBJ2-5 TRBV6-5 NA CASRGGGREETQYF
TRBJ1-2 TRBV2 NA CASSGEYGYTF
TRBJ1-3 TRBV4-1 NA CASSRKQGADNTIYF
TRBJ2-2 TRBV7-6 few CASSLEQWDTGELFF
TRBJ2-7 TRBV5-1 NA CASSLELAGGEQYF
TRBJ1-5 TRBV30 NA CAWSVSEGGQPQHF
TRBJ2-7 TRBV6-5 NA CASSPVGAHEQYF
TRBJ2-7 TRBV4-1 NA CATSEGQGDYEQYF
TRBJ1-4 TRBV25-1 NA CASSSLQATNEKLFF
TRBJ2-2 TRBV6-5 NA CASSLGAIDTGELFF
TRBJ2-1 TRBV4-3 NA CASSQDWSPGPYLF
TRBJ2-1 TRBV7-3 NA CASSSDWGSYNEQFF
TRBJ2-1 TRBV6-6 NA CASSLAPSYNEQFF
TRBJ1-1 TRBV5-6 NA CASRQNSGPEAFF
TRBJ2-1 TRBV27 NA CASTPSGGRGDEQFF
TRBJ2-3 TRBV6-5 NA CASRYTDTQYF